A selection of T cell receptor beta chains follows, all from one sample in a study of identical twins. TCRdb reanalysed the 5' RACE reads using MiXCR and keeps one entry per CDR3 protein. Of a few hundred thousand distinct CDR3 sequences listed, roughly 8.6% are singletons. These sequences were also reported in another study, on yellow fever vaccine responses in identical twins.

Material for sequencing was memory (CD45RO+) T cells sorted from blood. The receptors were gathered from a young woman in good health. CDR3s include the opening cysteine and the closing phenylalanine or tryptophan. D genes are given only for firm matches. The size field is filled for only some rows; it gives once, few, many or a size class.

clone size: few; V gene: TRBV20-1; D gene: -; J gene: TRBJ2-7; CDR3 protein: CSAGNSEQYF; CDR3 DNA: TGCAGTGCTGGTAACTCCGAGCAGTACTTC
clone size: -; V gene: TRBV20-1; D gene: TRBD2; J gene: TRBJ2-1; CDR3 protein: CSAGTSSGGEQFF; CDR3 DNA: TGCAGTGCCGGGACTAGCTCGGGAGGTGAGCAGTTCTTC
clone size: -; V gene: TRBV28; D gene: TRBD2; J gene: TRBJ2-7; CDR3 protein: CASTLAGFYEQYF; CDR3 DNA: TGTGCCAGCACACTAGCGGGTTTCTACGAGCAGTACTTC
clone size: few; V gene: TRBV5-1; D gene: -; J gene: TRBJ1-1; CDR3 protein: CASSRDENTEAFF; CDR3 DNA: TGCGCCAGCAGCCGGGATGAGAACACTGAAGCTTTCTTT
clone size: many; V gene: TRBV28; D gene: -; J gene: TRBJ1-2; CDR3 protein: CASSLSHRAYGYTF; CDR3 DNA: TGTGCCAGCAGTTTATCGCACAGGGCCTATGGCTACACCTTC
clone size: -; V gene: TRBV29-1; D gene: -; J gene: TRBJ2-7; CDR3 protein: CSVGSRARGEQYF; CDR3 DNA: TGCAGCGTTGGATCCCGGGCCCGGGGGGAGCAGTACTTC
clone size: many; V gene: TRBV20-1; D gene: -; J gene: TRBJ2-4; CDR3 protein: CSVKTVLAKNIQYF; CDR3 DNA: TGCAGTGTCAAGACAGTTCTAGCCAAAAACATTCAGTACTTC
clone size: -; V gene: TRBV12-3/TRBV12-4; D gene: -; J gene: TRBJ2-7; CDR3 protein: CASSYTAYEQYF; CDR3 DNA: TGTGCCAGCAGCTATACTGCCTACGAGCAGTACTTC
clone size: -; V gene: TRBV10-3; D gene: -; J gene: TRBJ2-2; CDR3 protein: CAISGSQGNTGELFF; CDR3 DNA: TGTGCCATCAGTGGGTCACAGGGGAACACCGGGGAGCTGTTTTTT
clone size: few; V gene: TRBV6-2/TRBV6-3; D gene: TRBD1; J gene: TRBJ2-6; CDR3 protein: CASSYTRDRAPSGANVLTF; CDR3 DNA: TGTGCCAGCAGTTACACCCGGGACAGAGCCCCCTCTGGGGCCAACGTCCTGACTTTC
clone size: -; V gene: TRBV5-6; D gene: -; J gene: TRBJ1-1; CDR3 protein: CASSLIGGNTEAFF; CDR3 DNA: TGTGCCAGCAGCTTGATCGGGGGGAACACTGAAGCTTTCTTT
clone size: few; V gene: TRBV25-1; D gene: TRBD1; J gene: TRBJ1-5; CDR3 protein: CASSDGRQGGYQPQHF; CDR3 DNA: TGTGCCAGCAGTGACGGGAGACAGGGAGGGTATCAGCCCCAGCATTTT
clone size: -; V gene: TRBV24-1; D gene: TRBD1; J gene: TRBJ2-5; CDR3 protein: CATGQGSKETQYF; CDR3 DNA: TGTGCCACGGGACAGGGGTCAAAAGAGACCCAGTACTTC
clone size: many; V gene: TRBV2; D gene: TRBD1; J gene: TRBJ1-2; CDR3 protein: CASRSQGLQGYTF; CDR3 DNA: TGTGCCAGCAGATCACAGGGGCTTCAGGGCTACACCTTC
clone size: -; V gene: TRBV20-1; D gene: -; J gene: TRBJ1-6; CDR3 protein: CSALGIYNSPLHF; CDR3 DNA: TGCAGTGCCCTTGGGATCTATAATTCACCCCTCCACTTT
clone size: many; V gene: TRBV5-6; D gene: -; J gene: TRBJ1-1; CDR3 protein: CASSFLGLKNTEAFF; CDR3 DNA: TGTGCCAGCAGCTTCCTAGGCCTTAAGAACACTGAAGCTTTCTTT
clone size: many; V gene: TRBV20-1; D gene: -; J gene: TRBJ2-3; CDR3 protein: CSARVARGTDTQYF; CDR3 DNA: TGCAGTGCTAGAGTCGCCAGGGGAACAGATACGCAGTATTTT
clone size: few; V gene: TRBV6-1; D gene: TRBD1; J gene: TRBJ1-2; CDR3 protein: CASSDGRTGGDGYTF; CDR3 DNA: TGTGCCAGCAGTGACGGTAGGACAGGAGGCGATGGCTACACCTTC
clone size: -; V gene: TRBV6-1; D gene: -; J gene: TRBJ1-1; CDR3 protein: CASRRSGGSSTEAFF; CDR3 DNA: TGTGCCAGCAGGCGATCCGGGGGGTCGAGCACTGAAGCTTTCTTT
clone size: few; V gene: TRBV10-2; D gene: TRBD1; J gene: TRBJ1-5; CDR3 protein: CASTEDRSQPQHF; CDR3 DNA: TGCGCCAGCACCGAGGACAGGAGCCAGCCCCAGCATTTT
clone size: -; V gene: TRBV5-6; D gene: TRBD1; J gene: TRBJ1-1; CDR3 protein: CASSPGGNRGNTEAFF; CDR3 DNA: TGTGCCAGCAGCCCCGGGGGAAACAGGGGTAACACTGAAGCTTTCTTT
clone size: many; V gene: TRBV4-2; D gene: -; J gene: TRBJ1-4; CDR3 protein: CASSQDSEKLFF; CDR3 DNA: TGTGCCAGCAGCCAAGATAGCGAAAAACTGTTTTTT
clone size: many; V gene: TRBV29-1; D gene: TRBD2; J gene: TRBJ2-5; CDR3 protein: CSVKSGMETQYF; CDR3 DNA: TGCAGCGTAAAAAGCGGGATGGAGACCCAGTACTTC
clone size: many; V gene: TRBV29-1; D gene: TRBD2; J gene: TRBJ2-1; CDR3 protein: CSLPGLDSEQFF; CDR3 DNA: TGCAGCCTTCCGGGACTAGACTCTGAGCAGTTCTTC
clone size: few; V gene: TRBV20-1; D gene: TRBD1; J gene: TRBJ2-2; CDR3 protein: CSARDGRGTVNTGELFF; CDR3 DNA: TGCAGTGCTAGAGATGGGAGAGGGACAGTGAACACCGGGGAGCTGTTTTTT
clone size: -; V gene: TRBV27; D gene: TRBD1; J gene: TRBJ1-1; CDR3 protein: CASSSYRGPGLAEAFF; CDR3 DNA: TGTGCCAGCAGTTCCTACAGGGGGCCAGGACTAGCTGAAGCTTTCTTT
clone size: few; V gene: TRBV5-1; D gene: -; J gene: TRBJ1-2; CDR3 protein: CASSYKGENYGYTF; CDR3 DNA: TGCGCCAGCAGCTATAAAGGGGAGAACTATGGCTACACCTTC
clone size: many; V gene: TRBV24-1; D gene: -; J gene: TRBJ2-1; CDR3 protein: CATSDPGEHNEQFF; CDR3 DNA: TGTGCCACCAGTGATCCGGGGGAGCACAATGAGCAGTTCTTC
clone size: few; V gene: TRBV11-2; D gene: -; J gene: TRBJ2-1; CDR3 protein: CASSLVRREYNEQFF; CDR3 DNA: TGTGCCAGCAGCTTAGTTAGGCGGGAATACAATGAGCAGTTCTTC
clone size: -; V gene: TRBV14; D gene: -; J gene: TRBJ2-5; CDR3 protein: CASSQDSLILHF; CDR3 DNA: TGTGCCAGCAGCCAAGATTCTCTGATTCTACACTTC
clone size: many; V gene: TRBV3-1; D gene: TRBD1; J gene: TRBJ1-1; CDR3 protein: CASSRTGGTEAFF; CDR3 DNA: TGTGCCAGCAGCCGGACAGGGGGGACTGAAGCTTTCTTT
clone size: many; V gene: TRBV10-3; D gene: TRBD1; J gene: TRBJ1-1; CDR3 protein: CASMTGMNTEAFF; CDR3 DNA: TGTGCCAGCATGACAGGGATGAACACTGAAGCTTTCTTT
clone size: many; V gene: TRBV5-1; D gene: -; J gene: TRBJ2-3; CDR3 protein: CASSLGGPFTDTQYF; CDR3 DNA: TGCGCCAGCAGCTTGGGGGGCCCTTTCACAGATACGCAGTATTTT
clone size: few; V gene: TRBV5-5; D gene: -; J gene: TRBJ1-3; CDR3 protein: CASSLSAGDYSGNTIYF; CDR3 DNA: TGTGCCAGCAGCTTGTCGGCAGGGGACTACTCTGGAAACACCATATATTTT
clone size: many; V gene: TRBV5-1; D gene: -; J gene: TRBJ1-2; CDR3 protein: CASSLASTDYGYTF; CDR3 DNA: TGCGCCAGCAGCTTGGCCAGCACAGACTATGGCTACACCTTC
clone size: many; V gene: TRBV20-1; D gene: -; J gene: TRBJ1-4; CDR3 protein: CSARDKAASNEKLFF; CDR3 DNA: TGCAGTGCTAGAGATAAGGCAGCTTCTAATGAAAAACTGTTTTTT
clone size: few; V gene: TRBV6-5; D gene: -; J gene: TRBJ2-1; CDR3 protein: CASSYGASRYNEQFF; CDR3 DNA: TGTGCCAGCAGTTACGGGGCTAGCAGGTACAATGAGCAGTTCTTC